This T cell receptor (beta chain) derives from a study of cytotoxic CD8 clonotypes in ibrutinib-treated CLL. Study-wide context: There were over nine relapsed/refractory patients and approximately 16 treatment-naive patients, and roughly 18 were IGHV unmutated. Whole-study findings and limits: Public clonotypes, found uncommonly, either contracted or stayed stable on treatment.

A 1 in 200,000 to 1 in 1 million T cell depth was the sequencing target. This table comes from immunoSEQ multiplex PCR, and its TCRdb copy is limited to in-frame clones, with some not included. The sample includes about 160,000 clones, more than 70% of them seen just once. A word on this clone: Its antigen is not known.

Library input was about 1.8 micrograms of DNA from cryopreserved PBMCs. The origin of this receptor is a human donor with chronic lymphocytic leukemia. Sequenced material: PBMCs, taken at disease progression, from a patient treated with ibrutinib.

CDR3 in amino acids: CASSFEAWATNEKLFF. CDR3 DNA sequence: TGTGCCAGCAGCTTTGAGGCCTGGGCAACTAATGAAAAACTGTTTTTT. The J gene is TRBJ1-4, the V gene TRBV11-1; D not resolved. Germline CDR1 SGHAT, CDR2 FQDESV (reference sequence). This CDR3 has 16 residues. The V end lost 3 bases, the J end lost 0 bases, and 11 bases lay between the germline ends.